This TCR beta chain was observed in a study of blood T cell repertoires in COVID-19. Here immunoSEQ multiplex PCR was the method, and the copy in TCRdb shows in-frame clones only, minus some. The sample comprises fewer than 450,000 clones, approximately 89% of which are singletons, and 2.5% to 4% rests with the top ten. The CDR3 totals 14 residues. CDR1 and CDR2 (germline): SGHDN, FVKESK. Between the trimmed V and J ends, which lost 3 bases and 6 bases, there was a span of 13 bases. The TCR sequence derives from a woman younger than 35 who had recovered from COVID-19. Sequencing was carried out using peripheral blood. The chain combines TRBV14 with TRBJ2-3; tentatively, D is TRBD2 (6 bases). CDR3 protein: CASSQSGLTDTQYF. The CDR3 region has the DNA TGTGCCAGCAGCCAGTCAGGACTAACCGATACGCAGTATTTT.